This record covers a single T cell receptor beta chain. The source of the sample is a study of blood T cell repertoires in COVID-19. Clones were read by immunoSEQ multiplex PCR, and TCRdb kept only the in-frame ones, dropping some. Of about 150,000 clones in the sample, about 85% are singletons; the top ten hold approximately 8.2%. CDR1 and CDR2 (germline): ENHRY, SYGVKD. The CDR3 sequence is 16 residues long. V dropped 10 bases and J dropped 5; count of bases not matched to a gene: 17. Sequenced: peripheral blood. This TCR derives from a woman at least 80 years old with COVID-19, enrolled during active disease. This rearrangement joins TRBV10-3 to TRBJ2-5; 9 bases map to TRBD2. CDR3: CATRRASGKRGETQYF. CDR3 sequence (DNA): TGTGCCACTCGAAGGGCTAGCGGGAAACGAGGGGAGACCCAGTACTTC.